The T cell receptor (beta chain) under discussion was sequenced for a study of metastatic and nonmetastatic thyroid tumors. Study-wide results and limits: TCR beta diversity was reportedly significantly higher in malignant thyroid tumors than benign nodules, in blood and tumor.

Notes on this clone: Its target is not known. The junction departs from the called germline gene at one end, perhaps through a read error.

TCRdb reprocessed the PCR reads via MiXCR. The sample has approximately 34,000 clones; over 15% are singletons. The CDR3 is 15 amino acids. All patients were untreated before thyroid surgery. The sequenced sample consisted of blood. The genes are TRBV12-3 or TRBV12-4 and TRBJ1-1, with D perhaps TRBD1 (6 bases). The source of this sequence is a female donor with papillary thyroid cancer or a benign thyroid nodule (not recorded which). Some clones in this sample may be carry-over from other donors' samples. The CDR3 DNA is TGTGCCATCAGTGACCAGGGGCGCATGAACACTGAATCTTTCTTT. Amino acid sequence: CAISDQGRMNTESFF.